The 29 T cell receptor beta chains below were found in one sample sequenced in a study of T cell changes during pregnancy in multiple sclerosis. The table came from immunoSEQ multiplex PCR; TCRdb's copy has only in-frame clones and leaves some out. The table includes about 40,000 clones, approximately 92% detected once. This material consisted of CD4+ T cells from peripheral blood mononuclear cells, taken in the first trimester of pregnancy. The receptors shown here come from a female donor with multiple sclerosis, enrolled in a pregnancy study.

The chain employs TRBV7-3 and TRBJ2-7, with D perhaps TRBD1 (5 bases). CDR1 is SGHTA and CDR2 is FQGTGA in the germline V gene. CDR3 length: 15 residues. V lost 2 bases to trimming and J lost 0 bases, with 11 bases between them. This chain's CDR3 is CASSLWSGPSYEQYF. DNA for the CDR3: TGTGCCAGCAGCTTATGGTCAGGGCCCTCCTACGAGCAGTACTTC.

V and J are TRBV7-2 and TRBJ2-1; weak D call: TRBD2 (7 bases). From germline, CDR1 is SGHTA and CDR2 FQGNSA. The CDR3 runs to 18 residues. With 1 base removed from V and 3 bases from J, the gap between germline ends came to 19 bases. CDR3 DNA sequence: TGTGCCAGCAGCTTAGATGGGTTTGGGGGGGCAGGCTACAATGAGCAGTTCTTC. Its protein product is CASSLDGFGGAGYNEQFF. Full variable domain (rest looked up from reference TRBV7-2 and TRBJ2-1): GAGVSQSPSNKVTEKGKDVELRCDPISGHTALYWYRQSLGQGLEFLIYFQGNSAPDKSGLPSDRFSAERTGGSVSTLTIQRTQQEDSAVYLCASSLDGFGGAGYNEQFFGPGTRLTVL.

This chain links TRBV5-1 with TRBJ1-1, with D tentatively TRBD1 (5 bases). The germline V gene encodes CDR1 SGHRS and CDR2 YFSETQ. The CDR3 consists of 14 residues. The germline V and J ends were trimmed by 4 bases and 1 base, with 11 bases remaining between them. This CDR3 is CASSGGTANTEAFF. The CDR3 DNA sequence: TGCGCCAGCAGCGGGGGGACGGCGAACACTGAAGCTTTCTTT. The entire variable domain, with the rest obtained from reference TRBV5-1 and TRBJ1-1, is as follows: KAGVTQTPRYLIKTRGQQVTLSCSPISGHRSVSWYQQTPGQGLQFLFEYFSETQRNKGNFPGRFSGRQFSNSRSEMNVSTLELGDSALYLCASSGGTANTEAFFGQGTRLTVV.

The chain recombines TRBV28 with TRBJ2-1, with D perhaps matching TRBD2 (6 bases). This CDR3 contains 14 residues. Trimming pared 2 bases from V and 7 bases from J, leaving 12 bases between. Per the germline V gene, CDR1 is MDHEN and CDR2 is SYDVKM. CDR3 coding DNA: TGTGCCAGCAGTTTACGGACTGGGGGGAATGAGCAGTTCTTC. Its translation: CASSLRTGGNEQFF.

This clone is categorized as medium-sized. The CDR3 DNA sequence: TGTGCCACCGAAAGTGGGACAGGGTTAAGACAGCCCCAGCATTTT. Amino acid sequence: CATESGTGLRQPQHF. The chain joins TRBV19 to TRBJ1-5, with 9 bases matching TRBD1. The CDR3 runs to 15 residues. Germline V gives CDR1 LNHDA, CDR2 SQIVND (reference sequence). V dropped 10 bases and J dropped 7; count of bases not matched to a gene: 14.

A single count supports this clone. The chain joins TRBV2 to TRBJ1-3; D remains unclear. Deletions cut 4 bases from V and 0 bases from J, with 10 bases between. Germline loops: CDR1 SNHLY, CDR2 FYNNEI. This CDR3 is 15 amino acids long. CDR3 sequence reads: CASSGATSSGNTIYF. For the CDR3, the DNA is TGTGCCAGCAGTGGGGCAACCAGCTCTGGAAACACCATATATTTT.

CDR3 amino acids: CASSLRTGQNTQYF. The CDR3 DNA is TGTGCCAGCAGTTTAAGGACAGGCCAGAATACGCAGTATTTT. This chain joins TRBV27 and TRBJ2-3; 7 nucleotides align to TRBD1. The germline CDR1 and CDR2 sequences are MNHEY and SMNVEV (reference sequence). This CDR3 has 14 residues. V dropped 2 bases and J dropped 7; count of bases not matched to a gene: 6.

This rearrangement joins TRBV10-3 to TRBJ2-3; D gene uncertain. The germline CDR1 and CDR2 sequences are ENHRY and SYGVKD. The CDR3 extends over 16 amino acids. V was clipped by 0 bases and J by 0 bases, with 10 bases between them. Here the CDR3 DNA reads TGTGCCATCAGTGAGTCGTCCTATTCTAGCACAGATACGCAGTATTTT. Protein sequence: CAISESSYSSTDTQYF.

The CDR3: CASSLGGTVTQYF. The CDR3 DNA reads TGTGCCAGCAGCTTGGGGGGGACGGTGACCCAGTACTTC. The V and J genes are TRBV7-6 and TRBJ2-5, with 7 bases lining up with TRBD2. Germline lookup yields CDR1 SGHVS and CDR2 FNYEAQ. The trim removed 3 bases at V and 7 bases at J, leaving 5 bases unmatched. CDR3 size: 13 residues. The full variable domain, completed using reference TRBV7-6 and TRBJ2-5, is GAGVSQSPRYKVTKRGQDVALRCDPISGHVSLYWYRQALGQGPEFLTYFNYEAQQDKSGLPNDRFSAERPEGSISTLTIQRTEQRDSAMYRCASSLGGTVTQYFGPGTRLLVL.

This clone was detected only a few times. The chain couples TRBV2 to TRBJ2-1, with 8 bases matching TRBD2. The CDR3 has 16 amino acids. Germline V gives CDR1 SNHLY, CDR2 FYNNEI. V lost 6 bases to trimming and J lost 1 base; unmatched junction nucleotides: 8. The CDR3 is CASRRLLAASYNEQFF. The CDR3 nucleotides read TGTGCCAGCAGACGACTACTAGCGGCTTCCTACAATGAGCAGTTCTTC. Drawing the rest from reference TRBV2 and TRBJ2-1, the complete variable domain is EPEVTQTPSHQVTQMGQEVILRCVPISNHLYFYWYRQILGQKVEFLVSFYNNEISEKSEIFDDQFSVERPDGSNFTLKIRSTKLEDSAMYFCASRRLLAASYNEQFFGPGTRLTVL.

There are many counts of this clone. The chain employs TRBV10-1 and TRBJ2-5; TRBD2 might be the D (5 bases). Germline values: CDR1 WNHNN, CDR2 SYGVQD (reference sequence). CDR3 length: 13 amino acids. The germline V and J ends were trimmed by 2 bases and 4 bases, with 8 bases remaining between them. Written as DNA, the CDR3 is TGCGCCAGCAGTGAGACTAGTGGAGAGACCCAGTACTTC. Translation: CASSETSGETQYF.

The gene calls are TRBV9 and TRBJ2-3, with 7 positions matching TRBD2. The CDR3 extends over 15 amino acids. V dropped 4 bases and J dropped 6; count of bases not matched to a gene: 11. The germline V gene encodes CDR1 SGDLS and CDR2 YYNGEE. This CDR3 is CASSMSAGVGDTQYF. CDR3 nucleotides: TGTGCCAGCAGCATGTCCGCGGGGGTCGGGGATACGCAGTATTTT.

The V and J genes are TRBV6-1 and TRBJ1-2; TRBD1 aligns across 7 bases. There are 14 residues in the CDR3. After removal of 0 bases from V and 4 bases from J, the junction contained 2 bases not matched to a gene. The germline V gene encodes CDR1 MNHNS and CDR2 SASEGT. The CDR3 sequence is CASSEAGDSYGYTF. The DNA for the CDR3 is TGTGCCAGCAGTGAAGCTGGGGACAGCTATGGCTACACCTTC.

J is TRBJ2-7 and V is TRBV30; the D is unclear. The CDR3 is 14 residues long. Germline V gene data show CDR1 as GTSNPN and CDR2 as SVGIG (reference sequence). The V gene lost 0 bases and the J gene lost 1 base, with 10 bases spanning the gap. CDR3 in amino acids: CAWSVGRLSYEQYF. CDR3 DNA sequence: TGTGCCTGGAGTGTAGGCAGGCTATCCTACGAGCAGTACTTC.

V and J are TRBV6-6 and TRBJ1-1; 9 positions match TRBD1. The CDR3 contains 14 residues. V was pared by 6 bases and J by 1 base, with 3 bases of the junction left unmatched. Germline V CDR1 and CDR2: MNHNY, SVGAGI (reference sequence). CDR3 sequence: CASRIQGANTEAFF. CDR3 nucleotides: TGTGCCAGCAGAATACAGGGGGCGAACACTGAAGCTTTCTTT.

This chain connects TRBV18 to TRBJ2-1; the D is unclear. The germline gives CDR1 KGHSH, CDR2 LQKENI. The CDR3 is made up of 13 amino acids. Between the trimmed V and J ends, which lost 3 bases and 6 bases, there was a span of 9 bases. CDR3 coding DNA: TGTGCCAGCTCACCTGGCCCGCCCAATGAGCAGTTCTTC. It yields the protein CASSPGPPNEQFF. Complete variable domain (other parts from reference TRBV18 and TRBJ2-1): NAGVMQNPRHLVRRRGQEARLRCSPMKGHSHVYWYRQLPEEGLKFMVYLQKENIIDESGMPKERFSAEFPKEGPSILRIQQVVRGDSAAYFCASSPGPPNEQFFGPGTRLTVL.

The chain has TRBV7-2 and TRBJ2-1, with TRBD1 matching 8 bases. The germline V gene has CDR1 SGHTA and CDR2 FQGNSA. V trimming: 7 bases; J trimming: 10 bases; junction bases outside the gene matches: 9. The CDR3 is made up of 13 amino acids. CDR3 sequence: CASKGQAEEEQFF. CDR3 DNA sequence: TGTGCCAGCAAGGGACAGGCCGAGGAGGAGCAGTTCTTC.

The chain links TRBV18 to TRBJ2-1; 9 nucleotides line up with TRBD2. The length of the CDR3 is 15 residues. After removal of 5 bases from V and 2 bases from J, the junction contained 4 bases not matched to a gene. The V gene's germline CDR1 is KGHSH and CDR2 LQKENI. CDR3 nucleotides: TGTGCCAGCTCATATAGCGGGAGTGCCTACAATGAGCAGTTCTTC. It is translated as CASSYSGSAYNEQFF. The full variable domain, completed using reference TRBV18 and TRBJ2-1, is NAGVMQNPRHLVRRRGQEARLRCSPMKGHSHVYWYRQLPEEGLKFMVYLQKENIIDESGMPKERFSAEFPKEGPSILRIQQVVRGDSAAYFCASSYSGSAYNEQFFGPGTRLTVL.

The genes are TRBV11-2 and TRBJ2-7; 7 bases align to TRBD2. Germline V gene sequence: CDR1 SGHAT, CDR2 FQNNGV. This CDR3 has 14 residues. Germline trimming cut 0 bases from V and 3 bases from J; bases unmatched to any gene: 2. CDR3 in amino acids: CASSLEWTSYEQYF. For the CDR3, the DNA is TGTGCCAGCAGCTTAGAGTGGACTAGCTACGAGCAGTACTTC.

This clone was seen a few times. The V gene is TRBV30, the J gene TRBJ1-1, with D possibly matching TRBD1 (5 bases). The V end lost 0 bases, the J end lost 13 bases, and 15 bases lay between the germline ends. The CDR3 totals 12 residues. The germline gives CDR1 GTSNPN, CDR2 SVGIG (reference sequence). The CDR3 region has the DNA TGTGCCTGGAGTGTACAGGTCGCTGGCGGTTTCTTT. It encodes CAWSVQVAGGFF. Drawing the rest from reference TRBV30 and TRBJ1-1, the complete variable domain is SQTIHQWPATLVQPVGSPLSLECTVEGTSNPNLYWYRQAAGRGLQLLFYSVGIGQISSEVPQNLSASRPQDRQFILSSKKLLLSDSGFYLCAWSVQVAGGFFGQGTRLTVV.

V and J are TRBV19 and TRBJ2-5; the D gene is possibly TRBD1 (6 bases). This CDR3 comprises 12 residues. V was shortened by 9 bases and J by 1 base, with 9 bases between the two germline ends. Germline lookup yields CDR1 LNHDA and CDR2 SQIVND (reference sequence). CDR3 residues: CASGQFQETQYF. For the CDR3, the DNA is TGTGCCAGCGGACAGTTCCAAGAGACCCAGTACTTC.

This clone was counted between two and nine times. The chain combines TRBV7-2 with TRBJ2-7, with D unresolved. The CDR3 sequence is 12 residues long. V was shortened by 2 bases and J by 3 bases, with 5 bases between the two germline ends. CDR1 and CDR2 (germline): SGHTA, FQGNSA. As DNA, the CDR3 is TGTGCCAGCAGCTTAAACAACTACGAGCAGTACTTC. Translated, it gives CASSLNNYEQYF.

The CDR3 spells CARELVLSSSGNTIYF. CDR3 DNA sequence: TGTGCCAGAGAATTGGTACTCTCGAGCTCTGGAAACACCATATATTTT. This chain uses TRBV6-9 with TRBJ1-3; D is uncertain. The CDR3 is 16 residues long. From germline, CDR1 is MNHGY and CDR2 SVAAGI. Deletions cut 9 bases from V and 0 bases from J, with 18 bases between.

The chain recombines TRBV27 with TRBJ1-4, with 9 bases that match TRBD1. Germline lookup yields CDR1 MNHEY and CDR2 SMNVEV (reference sequence). There are 14 residues in the CDR3. After removal of 8 bases from V and 6 bases from J, the junction contained 7 bases not matched to a gene. CDR3 coding DNA: TGTGCCAGCCGCGGGGGACAGGGCCATGAAAAACTGTTTTTT. Amino acid sequence: CASRGGQGHEKLFF.

The chain couples TRBV5-1 to TRBJ2-3; a weak D match, TRBD2 (5 bases). CDR3 size: 15 residues. Germline CDR1 SGHRS, CDR2 YFSETQ. Trimming took off 4 bases at V and 2 bases at J, with 14 bases between the two ends. As DNA, the CDR3 is TGCGCCAGCAGCCCCGAGGGTTATCCCACAGATACGCAGTATTTT. Its translation: CASSPEGYPTDTQYF.

V and J are TRBV7-2 and TRBJ2-5; D might be TRBD2 (6 bases). V dropped 3 bases and J dropped 5 bases, with 25 bases sitting between them. This CDR3 comprises 18 residues. Germline CDR1 reads SGHTA; CDR2 reads FQGNSA. The CDR3 DNA follows: TGTGCCAGCAGCTTGTTGGGCCGAGCGGAGCGGGTATGGGAGACCCAGTACTTC. It translates to CASSLLGRAERVWETQYF.

In its sample, this clone was seen a few times. The chain combines TRBV7-9 with TRBJ1-1; D remains unclear. CDR1 is SEHNR and CDR2 is FQNEAQ in the germline V gene (reference sequence). The CDR3 spans 11 residues. V was cut by 8 bases and J by 11 bases, with 15 bases left in between. The CDR3 sequence: CASGQPETAFF. Here the CDR3 DNA reads TGTGCCAGCGGCCAACCGGAGACGGCTTTCTTT. Based on the CDR3 plus reference TRBV7-9 and TRBJ1-1, the full variable domain is DTGVSQNPRHKITKRGQNVTFRCDPISEHNRLYWYRQTLGQGPEFLTYFQNEAQLEKSRLLSDRFSAERPKGSFSTLEIQRTEQGDSAMYLCASGQPETAFFGQGTRLTVV.

The rearrangement uses TRBV7-9 and TRBJ1-5; D may be TRBD1 (6 bases). This CDR3 is built from 16 residues. Germline CDR1 is SEHNR and CDR2 is FQNEAQ (reference sequence). V was shortened by 3 bases and J by 7 bases, with 19 bases between the two germline ends. The CDR3 nucleotides read TGTGCCAGCAGCTTCGAAGCCAGGGGCGTTAGGCAGCCCCAGCATTTT. Amino acids: CASSFEARGVRQPQHF.

This clone has only a few counts. The rearrangement joins TRBV5-4 to TRBJ1-1; D might be TRBD1 (5 bases). Germline CDR1 SGHNT, CDR2 YYREEE (reference sequence). The CDR3 runs 13 residues. V lost 6 bases and J lost 1, with 10 bases in between. CDR3 region: CASTSQGNTEAFF. The CDR3 DNA reads TGTGCCAGCACCTCCCAGGGGAACACTGAAGCTTTCTTT.